This T cell receptor (beta chain) was identified in a study of cytomegalovirus exposure and HLA in healthy donors. CDR3 length: 13 residues. CDR1 MDHEN and CDR2 SYDVKM come from the germline V gene. Trimming stripped 2 bases from V and 9 bases from J, with 13 bases between. General observations from the study: Later analysis reportedly placed an Asian-associated ancestry cluster below the approximately 700-donor mean in N-insertions. More clonal expansion characterized HLA-associated TCR beta chains than equally common others in a later analysis. The presence/absence work took it that sequencing depth was about the same across donors. Reportedly, diagnosis of cytomegalovirus status by the classifier showed high specificity and sensitivity.

PCR employed 60 Vbeta and 13 Jbeta primers. Generated by immunoSEQ multiplex PCR, the TCRdb table keeps only in-frame clones and is missing some. This table holds 110,000 to 150,000 clones, roughly 70% found once. A word on this clone: The antigen is undetermined.

The chain links TRBV28 to TRBJ2-5, with D hard to call. Sequenced: PBMCs. The TCR originated in a man aged 25-45 years in good health and CMV-seronegative. Here the CDR3 reads CASSLNSRVAQYF. Written as DNA, the CDR3 is TGTGCCAGCAGTTTAAACTCTCGGGTGGCCCAGTACTTC.